The present T cell receptor (beta chain) was sequenced within a study of identical twins. A single record per CDR3 protein comes from TCRdb applying MiXCR to the 5' RACE reads. The table lists under 900,000 distinct CDR3 sequences, roughly 18% of them singletons. The CDR3 runs to 15 residues. With 5 bases removed from V and 2 bases from J, the gap between germline ends came to 16 bases. Germline values: CDR1 SGHAT, CDR2 FQNNGV. Overall study findings and caveats: Diverse VJ usage suggested most zero-insertion clonotypes were not invariant T cells.

About this clonotype itself: Its antigen is unknown.

The sample also formed part of further work on T cells expressing NK-cell markers. Per that study: All TCR beta repertoires analysed originated from sorted CD3+CD56+NKG2C+, CD3+CD56+NKG2C- and CD3+CD56-NKG2C+ T cells. Of CD8+ T cells, about 1.0-8% belonged to dominant NKG2C+ clonotypes in several donors. The study left the HCMV specificity of expanded NKG2C+ T cell clones unresolved.

The sample consisted of PBMCs. The TCR sequence derives from a woman younger than 30 in good health. The J gene is TRBJ2-7, the V gene TRBV11-2, with D possibly matching TRBD2 (7 bases). CDR3 protein: CASSGMGGGAYEQYF. The CDR3 bases are TGTGCCAGCAGCGGAATGGGAGGGGGTGCCTACGAGCAGTACTTC.